This record looks at one T cell receptor (beta chain) sequence and its context. Antigen unknown. Unique molecular identifiers had been added to the TCR beta cDNA libraries. Out of 1 to 10 million T cells, a few hundred thousand cDNA molecules were generated. Each CDR3 protein gets one entry after TCRdb re-called the PCR reads with MiXCR. The table has around 500,000 distinct CDR3 sequences, around 34% seen once; the top ten hold 4.5% to 7.5%. The V and J ends lost 2 bases and 0 bases respectively, with 5 bases between them. The CDR3 totals 12 residues. Germline V gene lookup returns CDR1 DFQATT and CDR2 SNEGSKA (reference sequence). This specimen comes from a study of post-analysis software for immune sequencing data. Overall study context: Patients with relapsing-remitting, secondary progressive and progressive-relapsing multiple sclerosis courses were all represented. Study-wide results and limits: Relative to controls, patients had about 5 TRBV segments at higher frequency, with TRBV5-6, TRBV5-1 and TRBV20-1 among these. Samples sharing a preparation batch grouped tightly together when assessed by F measure. Multiple sclerosis patients had significantly lower normalized Chao1 diversity than controls.

The genes are TRBV20-1 and TRBJ2-7; the D is unclear. The sequence was obtained from a girl under 18 with multiple sclerosis. Sequenced input: blood. The CDR3 bases are TGCAGTGCTAGACCTCCCTCCTACGAGCAGTACTTC. Protein sequence: CSARPPSYEQYF.